These 29 T cell receptor beta chains originate from one sample sequenced in a study of T cell repertoires in cytomegalovirus infection. TCRdb re-derived calls from the reads in MiXCR, one entry per CDR3 protein. The sample contains roughly 230,000 distinct CDR3 sequences, 6% to 8% of which appear only once. What was sequenced was PBMCs. The receptors here all came from a human donor in good health (CMV status not recorded). Some clones in this sample may be carry-over from other donors' samples.

Many counts were recorded for this clonotype. The rearrangement uses TRBV5-1 and TRBJ2-7; 10 positions agree with TRBD1. The trim removed 2 bases at V and 3 bases at J, leaving 5 bases unmatched. This CDR3 region has 15 residues. Germline CDR1 and CDR2: SGHRS and YFSETQ. CDR3 bases: TGCGCCAGCAGCTTCCCCGGGACAGGGGACTACGAGCAGTACTTC. Protein sequence: CASSFPGTGDYEQYF.

Ten or more counts support this clonotype. CDR3 sequence: CSVGMAGKDEKLFF. The DNA of the CDR3 is TGCAGCGTGGGGATGGCAGGGAAGGATGAAAAACTGTTTTTT. V and J are TRBV29-1 and TRBJ1-4; perhaps TRBD1 as D (5 bases). The V end was cut by 6 bases, the J end by 6 bases, with 17 bases between. The length of the CDR3 is 14 residues. Germline V CDR1 and CDR2: SQVTM, ANQGSEA.

Ten or more counts support this clonotype. The rearrangement joins TRBV20-1 to TRBJ2-6, with 8 nucleotides matching TRBD1. The germline V gene has CDR1 DFQATT and CDR2 SNEGSKA (reference sequence). The CDR3 sequence is 20 residues long. V dropped 1 base and J dropped 2; count of bases not matched to a gene: 16. CDR3 amino acids: CSARVGTTQGAGTGANVLTF. The CDR3 bases are TGCAGTGCTAGAGTCGGAACTACCCAGGGGGCAGGCACTGGGGCCAACGTCCTGACTTTC.

The rearrangement links TRBV7-9 to TRBJ1-5; D ambiguous. Germline CDR1 SEHNR, CDR2 FQNEAQ (reference sequence). CDR3 size: 14 residues. The germline V and J ends were trimmed by 4 bases and 3 bases, with 10 bases remaining between them. The CDR3 here is CASSWARNNQPQHF. CDR3 sequence (DNA): TGTGCCAGCAGCTGGGCAAGGAACAATCAGCCCCAGCATTTT. The full variable domain, completed using reference TRBV7-9 and TRBJ1-5, is DTGVSQNPRHKITKRGQNVTFRCDPISEHNRLYWYRQTLGQGPEFLTYFQNEAQLEKSRLLSDRFSAERPKGSFSTLEIQRTEQGDSAMYLCASSWARNNQPQHFGDGTRLSIL.

This clonotype was seen many times. The V gene is TRBV6-1, the J gene TRBJ1-5, with a weak D call TRBD1 (6 bases). Per the germline V gene, CDR1 is MNHNS and CDR2 is SASEGT. This CDR3 comprises 14 residues. With 6 bases removed from V and 5 bases from J, the gap between germline ends came to 14 bases. In DNA, the CDR3 is TGTGCCAGCAGATTACAAGGGGGGGATCAGCCCCAGCATTTT. Its translation is CASRLQGGDQPQHF.

In its sample, this clonotype was seen a few times. The chain uses TRBV20-1 and TRBJ2-7; tentatively, D is TRBD1 (6 bases). Trimming removed 4 bases at V and 2 bases at J, with 18 bases between. The length of the CDR3 is 15 residues. Germline loops: CDR1 DFQATT, CDR2 SNEGSKA (reference sequence). The CDR3 loop is CSATPRLDSAYEQYF. The CDR3 DNA follows: TGCAGTGCTACCCCGCGTTTGGACAGTGCCTACGAGCAGTACTTC.

This clonotype was recorded many times. The rearrangement links TRBV7-8 to TRBJ2-1; TRBD1 matches at 8 bases. J lost 9 bases, V lost 4 bases, and 5 bases had no gene match. This CDR3 comprises 13 residues. Germline V gene lookup returns CDR1 SGHVS and CDR2 FQNEAQ. CDR3: CASSSRTGTEQFF. Written as DNA, the CDR3 is TGTGCCAGCAGCTCCCGGACAGGGACTGAGCAGTTCTTC.

There are many counts of this clonotype. CDR3 DNA: TGTGCCAGCAGCTTCCCCAGGGATGGTTACGAGCAGTACTTC. Amino acids: CASSFPRDGYEQYF. The chain uses TRBV7-9 and TRBJ2-7, with D perhaps matching TRBD1 (5 bases). The germline CDR1 and CDR2 sequences are SEHNR and FQNEAQ (reference sequence). This CDR3 comprises 14 residues. Trimming removed 3 bases from V and 4 bases from J, with 13 bases in between. Drawing the rest from reference TRBV7-9 and TRBJ2-7, the complete variable domain is DTGVSQNPRHKITKRGQNVTFRCDPISEHNRLYWYRQTLGQGPEFLTYFQNEAQLEKSRLLSDRFSAERPKGSFSTLEIQRTEQGDSAMYLCASSFPRDGYEQYFGPGTRLTVT.

This clonotype has a count of ten or more. The rearrangement uses TRBV12-3 or TRBV12-4 and TRBJ1-5; TRBD1 agrees at 7 bases. The CDR3 covers 15 residues. Germline trimming cut 2 bases from V and 3 bases from J; bases unmatched to any gene: 4. The CDR3 DNA follows: TGTGCCAGCAGTTTAACGGGACAGAACAATCAGCCCCAGCATTTT. Translated: CASSLTGQNNQPQHF.

This clonotype was seen repeatedly, ten times or more. The chain links TRBV20-1 to TRBJ1-1, with D hard to call. Between the trimmed V and J ends, which lost 2 bases and 0 bases, there was a span of 10 bases. This CDR3 comprises 14 residues. CDR1 is DFQATT and CDR2 is SNEGSKA in the germline V gene (reference sequence). The CDR3 here is CSARSGTVNTEAFF. The CDR3 nucleotides read TGCAGTGCTAGATCCGGCACTGTGAACACTGAAGCTTTCTTT.

This clonotype appeared once. The chain recombines TRBV5-1 with TRBJ2-5; TRBD2 is a possible D gene (7 bases). Trimming cost V 1 base and J 5 bases, with 15 bases left between them. The CDR3 extends over 15 amino acids. Germline CDR1 reads SGHRS; CDR2 reads YFSETQ. CDR3 DNA sequence: TGCGCCAGCAGCTTGTTCGGGGGGCCGGGGGAGACCCAGTACTTC. It specifies CASSLFGGPGETQYF.

This clonotype was observed at least ten times. The chain couples TRBV10-3 to TRBJ1-2; D uncertain. CDR1 and CDR2 (germline): ENHRY, SYGVKD. V was clipped by 3 bases and J by 0 bases, with 8 bases between them. The CDR3 covers 14 residues. CDR3 DNA sequence: TGTGCCATCAGTGATGGCACTTCTAACTATGGCTACACCTTC. Translating it yields CAISDGTSNYGYTF.

This chain links TRBV6-2 or TRBV6-3 with TRBJ2-4, with 10 bases lining up with TRBD1. The germline CDR1 and CDR2 sequences are MNHEY and SVGEGT. The CDR3 totals 18 residues. After removal of 6 bases from V and 7 bases from J, the junction contained 18 bases not matched to a gene. CDR3 in amino acids: CASRPLILNPGQGNIQYF. The DNA for the CDR3 is TGTGCCAGCAGACCCCTCATACTTAATCCGGGACAGGGGAACATTCAGTACTTC.

The table lists this clonotype with a few counts. This chain joins TRBV20-1 and TRBJ1-2; 10 nucleotides align to TRBD1. The CDR3 consists of 15 residues. CDR1 is DFQATT, CDR2 SNEGSKA, per germline (reference sequence). Trimming cost V 5 bases and J 5 bases; bases outside gene matches: 11. CDR3 region: CSAGAGDRGYYGYTF. CDR3 bases: TGCAGTGCTGGGGCGGGGGACAGGGGTTATTATGGCTACACCTTC.

Notes on this clonotype: An end of the junction differs from the germline gene, which may be a read error. J is TRBJ1-1 and V is TRBV20-1; D gene unclear. The CDR3 runs 17 residues. The germline V gene encodes CDR1 DFQATT and CDR2 SNEGSKA (reference sequence). The CDR3 nucleotides read TGCTGTGCTAGAGATAGGGCCCCTGTATCGAAGGACACTGAAGCTTTCTTT. As protein: CCARDRAPVSKDTEAFF.

The genes are TRBV9 and TRBJ2-1, with 9 positions matching TRBD1. CDR3 length equals 14 residues. Germline trimming cut 4 bases from V and 5 bases from J; bases unmatched to any gene: 4. Germline lookup yields CDR1 SGDLS and CDR2 YYNGEE. The CDR3 DNA reads TGTGCCAGCAGCCTGGGACAGGGACACAATGAGCAGTTCTTC. It codes for CASSLGQGHNEQFF.

This clonotype was seen ten or more times. The J gene is TRBJ2-7, the V gene TRBV6-1, with TRBD1 identical over 8 bases. Germline assignment: CDR1 MNHNS and CDR2 SASEGT. V dropped 2 bases and J dropped 3; count of bases not matched to a gene: 9. The CDR3 has 16 residues. Here the CDR3 reads CASSEQHPGQGYEQYF. In DNA form, the CDR3 reads TGTGCCAGCAGTGAACAGCATCCAGGACAGGGCTACGAGCAGTACTTC.

This clonotype was counted only a few times. The V and J genes are TRBV24-1 and TRBJ2-1, with D possibly being TRBD1 or TRBD2 (6 bases each). This CDR3 region has 15 residues. Germline V lookup: CDR1 KGHDR, CDR2 SFDVKD. Between the trimmed V and J ends, which lost 3 bases and 4 bases, there was a span of 12 bases. The chain's CDR3 is CATSDPGDRYNEQFF. CDR3 nucleotides: TGTGCCACCAGTGATCCGGGAGACAGGTACAATGAGCAGTTCTTC.

This chain links TRBV20-1 with TRBJ2-5; TRBD2 aligns across 11 bases. The germline gives CDR1 DFQATT, CDR2 SNEGSKA (reference sequence). This CDR3 is 17 amino acids long. V lost 5 bases and J lost 0; bases outside the gene matches: 11. In DNA, the CDR3 is TGCAGTGCTGCCCCTTACCTAGCGGGGGGTTACCAAGAGACCCAGTACTTC. Protein sequence: CSAAPYLAGGYQETQYF.

This clonotype was seen a handful of times. The V gene is TRBV5-1, the J gene TRBJ1-1, with D possibly matching TRBD1 (5 bases). Germline lookup yields CDR1 SGHRS and CDR2 YFSETQ. V was pared by 4 bases and J by 1 base, with 14 bases between. This CDR3 spans 15 amino acids. The chain's CDR3 is CASSLAGLRNTEAFF. The CDR3, as DNA: TGCGCCAGCAGCCTCGCAGGGCTTAGGAACACTGAAGCTTTCTTT.

This clonotype was observed a few times. V and J are TRBV25-1 and TRBJ2-2, with D tentatively TRBD1 (6 bases). The V end was cut by 3 bases, the J end by 3 bases, with 8 bases between. In germline, CDR1 is MGHDK, CDR2 SYGVNS. CDR3 size: 14 residues. CDR3 nucleotides: TGTGCCAGCAGTGAGAGGGGGTACACCGGGGAGCTGTTTTTT. Translation: CASSERGYTGELFF. The full variable domain, its missing parts supplied by reference TRBV25-1 and TRBJ2-2, is EADIYQTPRYLVIGTGKKITLECSQTMGHDKMYWYQQDPGMELHLIHYSYGVNSTEKGDLSSESTVSRIRTEHFPLTLESARPSHTSQYLCASSERGYTGELFFGEGSRLTVL.

This clonotype has at least ten counts. V gene TRBV7-9 combines with J gene TRBJ1-2; D unclear. Deletions cut 5 bases from V and 1 base from J, with 14 bases between. CDR1 is SEHNR, CDR2 FQNEAQ, per germline (reference sequence). This CDR3 has 15 amino acids. The CDR3 sequence: CASSPANKLNYGYTF. CDR3 sequence (DNA): TGTGCCAGCAGCCCGGCCAACAAGCTTAACTATGGCTACACCTTC.

This clonotype came up a few times. DNA for the CDR3: TGTGCCAGCAGCATGACAGGGGGCGATACCAAAAACATTCAGTACTTC. Translated: CASSMTGGDTKNIQYF. The chain uses TRBV5-4 and TRBJ2-4; 10 positions match TRBD1. The CDR3 covers 16 residues. Germline lookup yields CDR1 SGHNT and CDR2 YYREEE (reference sequence). V lost 4 bases, J lost 2 bases, and 6 bases stayed unmatched.

Ten or more counts support this clonotype. The V call is TRBV12-3 or TRBV12-4, the J call TRBJ2-3; D is uncertain. The CDR3 sequence is 16 residues long. Trimming took 6 bases from V and 2 from J, leaving 18 bases between them. CDR3 sequence: CASRPDRGTDTDTQYF. CDR3 coding DNA: TGTGCCAGCAGACCGGACCGAGGAACAGACACAGATACGCAGTATTTT.

In this sample, this clonotype turned up many times. V and J are TRBV20-1 and TRBJ1-5; D is perhaps TRBD1 (6 bases). V was trimmed by 7 bases and J by 4 bases, leaving 11 bases between them. The CDR3 has 12 residues. Germline lookup yields CDR1 DFQATT and CDR2 SNEGSKA (reference sequence). The CDR3 nucleotides are TGCAGTGTCGCAGGGGAAAATCAGCCCCAGCATTTT. Translated, it gives CSVAGENQPQHF.

Remarks on this clonotype: A much larger clone lies a single base off, so this may be a read error. V and J are TRBV6-5 and TRBJ1-1, with TRBD1 matching over 9 bases. The ends lost 6 bases at V and 9 bases at J; junction bases unmatched: 8. From germline, CDR1 is MNHEY and CDR2 SVGAGI. The CDR3 is made up of 13 amino acids. The CDR3 sequence: CASSWDRVAKAFF. The CDR3 bases are TGTGCCAGCAGCTGGGACAGGGTGGCTAAAGCTTTCTTT.

This clonotype was observed at least ten times. The CDR3 spells CASSFLAGGTDTQYF. The CDR3 coding sequence is TGTGCCAGCAGCTTTCTAGCGGGGGGTACAGATACGCAGTATTTT. The chain employs TRBV7-2 and TRBJ2-3, with 11 nucleotides matching TRBD2. The CDR3 covers 15 residues. Looked up from germline, CDR1 is SGHTA and CDR2 is FQGNSA. V lost 3 bases and J lost 3; bases outside the gene matches: 2.

This clonotype has at least ten counts. The V gene is TRBV14, the J gene TRBJ2-5; 10 bases fit TRBD1. The germline V gene encodes CDR1 SGHDN and CDR2 FVKESK. The length of the CDR3 is 15 residues. Trimming took 4 bases from V and 4 from J; bases not matched to a gene: 6. The chain's CDR3 is CASSRWTGGRETQYF. CDR3 bases: TGTGCCAGCAGCCGATGGACAGGGGGGCGAGAGACCCAGTACTTC.

This chain links TRBV20-1 with TRBJ2-1; TRBD1 aligns across 7 bases. The CDR3 is 16 amino acids. Germline CDR1 is DFQATT and CDR2 is SNEGSKA (reference sequence). Trimming took 3 bases from V and 4 from J; bases not matched to a gene: 12. The CDR3 sequence: CSARSRDSANYNEQFF. CDR3 DNA sequence: TGCAGTGCTAGGAGCCGGGACAGTGCAAATTACAATGAGCAGTTCTTC.